Each of the 14 T cell receptor beta chains below was sequenced from the same sample in a study of blood T cell repertoires in COVID-19. Repertoires were generated with immunoSEQ multiplex PCR, while TCRdb's copy carries only in-frame clones and drops some. This sample has about 180,000 clones; about 81% occur once, and the top ten carry 12%. Material: peripheral blood. The receptors come from a woman aged 80 or over with COVID-19, enrolled during active disease.

This clone was found once. The rearrangement joins TRBV9 to TRBJ2-5; TRBD2 matches at 8 bases. This CDR3 comprises 15 residues. J gave up 5 bases and V 6 bases, and 12 bases lay outside the gene matches. Germline V lookup: CDR1 SGDLS, CDR2 YYNGEE. The CDR3 DNA sequence: TGTGCCAGCACCGGCGGGGGGACAATGGGCGAGACCCAGTACTTC. This encodes CASTGGGTMGETQYF.

The J gene is TRBJ1-2, the V gene TRBV29-1; 7 bases match TRBD1. CDR3 length equals 11 residues. J lost 6 bases, V lost 7 bases, and 5 bases had no gene match. The germline CDR1 and CDR2 sequences are SQVTM and ANQGSEA. CDR3 residues: CSAGQPNGYTF. The CDR3 nucleotides read TGCAGCGCGGGACAGCCAAATGGCTACACCTTC.

The chain carries TRBV9 and TRBJ2-6; the D is unclear. This CDR3 is 15 amino acids long. V was cut by 1 base and J by 0 bases, with 5 bases left in between. Germline assignment: CDR1 SGDLS and CDR2 YYNGEE. The CDR3 sequence: CASSVYSSGANVLTF. The CDR3 DNA sequence: TGTGCCAGCAGCGTATACAGCTCTGGGGCCAACGTCCTGACTTTC.

The genes are TRBV15 and TRBJ1-2; TRBD1 agrees at 10 bases. V dropped 3 bases and J dropped 8; count of bases not matched to a gene: 3. The CDR3 sequence is 13 residues long. Germline V gives CDR1 LNHNV, CDR2 YYDKDF (reference sequence). CDR3 region: CATSRGQGSGYTF. As DNA, the CDR3 is TGTGCCACCAGCAGGGGACAGGGGTCGGGCTACACCTTC.

A remark on this clone: One junction end does not reproduce the germline sequence, and a read error may be involved. The chain links TRBV19 to TRBJ2-7; perhaps TRBD2 as D (6 bases). CDR1 is LNHDA, CDR2 SQIVND, per germline (reference sequence). CDR3 length equals 13 residues. The CDR3 is CASSIRDSNEQYF. The CDR3 DNA reads as TGTGCCAGTAGTATAAGGGACTCCAACGAGCAGTACTTC.

This clone has more than one count but fewer than ten. The rearrangement joins TRBV6-2 or TRBV6-3 to TRBJ2-7; D gene ambiguous. Germline CDR1 MNHEY, CDR2 SVGEGT. The CDR3 is made up of 12 amino acids. The ends were cut back, 2 bases at V and 2 bases at J, with 4 bases in the middle. Here the CDR3 DNA reads TGTGCCAGCAGTTACGTCACCTACGAGCAGTACTTC. It yields the protein CASSYVTYEQYF.

The genes are TRBV29-1 and TRBJ1-2, with no clear D. This CDR3 spans 13 amino acids. Germline V gives CDR1 SQVTM, CDR2 ANQGSEA. The ends were cut back, 3 bases at V and 4 bases at J, with 12 bases in the middle. Here the CDR3 DNA reads TGCAGCGTTGACGGGGAAAGCGGCTATGGCTACACCTTC. Encoded protein: CSVDGESGYGYTF.

This clone has only a few counts. The chain recombines TRBV4-2 with TRBJ2-3, with TRBD1 matching 7 bases. The CDR3 length is 16 residues. Per the germline V gene, CDR1 is LGHNA and CDR2 is YNFKEQ. The J segment lost 2 bases and the V segment lost 7 bases, leaving 12 bases of the junction unmatched. The CDR3 nucleotides read TGTGCCAGCACCCCTCGACAGGGAGAAAACACAGATACGCAGTATTTT. Its protein product is CASTPRQGENTDTQYF.

CDR3 loop: CASSFGTAISYEQYF. The CDR3 DNA is TGTGCCAGCAGTTTCGGGACAGCGATCTCCTACGAGCAGTACTTC. V is TRBV27 and J is TRBJ2-7, with 7 bases matching TRBD1. The CDR3 runs 15 residues. Germline trimming cut 3 bases from V and 0 bases from J; bases unmatched to any gene: 5. In germline, CDR1 is MNHEY, CDR2 SMNVEV (reference sequence).

The chain links TRBV12-5 to TRBJ2-7, with 8 bases lining up with TRBD1. This CDR3 contains 15 residues. The germline CDR1 and CDR2 sequences are LGHNT and FRNRAP. V was pared by 4 bases and J by 8 bases, with 13 bases of the junction left unmatched. The CDR3 protein is CASGYQGAASLQQYF. In nucleotides, the CDR3 is TGTGCTAGTGGTTATCAGGGGGCAGCCTCTCTCCAGCAGTACTTC.

This clone has only one observation. V usage is TRBV3-1 (or the pseudogene TRBV3-2) and J usage is TRBJ1-2; D unclear. Germline values: CDR1 LGHDT, CDR2 YNNKEL (reference sequence). CDR3 length: 18 residues. V was trimmed by 0 bases and J by 1 base, leaving 18 bases between them. CDR3 sequence (DNA): TGTGCCAGCAGCCAAGATAATATTTGGGCAGGATTTAACTATGGCTACACCTTC. Its protein is CASSQDNIWAGFNYGYTF.

In nucleotides, the CDR3 is TGTGCCAGCAGCCTCTCCGGGAGCCACTTTAACTATGGCTACACCTTC. Translating it yields CASSLSGSHFNYGYTF. This chain joins TRBV3-1 (or the pseudogene TRBV3-2) and TRBJ1-2; D gene ambiguous. V was clipped by 4 bases and J by 1 base, with 16 bases between them. Germline V gene lookup returns CDR1 LGHDT and CDR2 YNNKEL (reference sequence). The CDR3 is 16 amino acids.

V and J are TRBV28 and TRBJ2-1; maybe TRBD2 (6 bases). The CDR3 extends over 12 amino acids. CDR1 is MDHEN, CDR2 SYDVKM, per germline. V was trimmed by 8 bases and J by 10 bases, leaving 15 bases between them. The CDR3 protein is CASSAGSLEQFF. The CDR3 DNA is TGTGCCAGCTCTGCGGGATCATTGGAGCAGTTCTTC. The variable domain in full, with the rest retrieved from reference TRBV28 and TRBJ2-1, is DVKVTQSSRYLVKRTGEKVFLECVQDMDHENMFWYRQDPGLGLRLIYFSYDVKMKEKGDIPEGYSVSREKKERFSLILESASTNQTSMYLCASSAGSLEQFFGPGTRLTVL.

The rearrangement links TRBV3-1 (or the pseudogene TRBV3-2) to TRBJ2-7; TRBD1 aligns across 12 bases. The V gene's germline CDR1 is LGHDT and CDR2 YNNKEL (reference sequence). This CDR3 has 17 residues. V lost 0 bases to trimming and J lost 4 bases; unmatched junction nucleotides: 7. CDR3 DNA sequence: TGTGCCAGCAGCCAAGAATGGGGACAGGGGGCGCGGTACGAGCAGTACTTC. This encodes CASSQEWGQGARYEQYF.